The clone carrying this TCR beta chain came up a few times. What it binds is not known. This same CDR3 is encoded by further DNA sequences in the sample. The sample is drawn from a study of shared clonotypes between healthy human individuals. Study-wide results and limits: Naive subsets, compared against memory subsets, generally had larger estimated richness values. Shared clonotypes across all four donors exceeded non-shared ones in generation probability. Few donors limited the genetic and exposure-history diversity represented.

Only in-frame clones appear in the TCRdb table, and some are missing; sequencing was by immunoSEQ multiplex PCR. The sample yields roughly 2,500,000 clones, approximately 93% seen once. There are 12 residues in the CDR3. Looked up from germline, CDR1 is MNHEY and CDR2 is SVGAGI. With 4 bases removed from V and 7 bases from J, the gap between germline ends came to 10 bases. This receptor was taken from a man aged 18 to 30 in good health. Some clones in this sample may be carry-over from other donors' samples. Sequencing was done on a sample of naive CD4+ T cells from PBMCs. As for subset: CD45RA+ positively selected. This chain uses TRBV6-5 with TRBJ1-2; D may be TRBD1 (6 bases). CDR3 sequence reads: CASSSGQGGYTF. The CDR3, as DNA: TGTGCCAGCAGTTCGGGACAAGGTGGCTACACCTTC.